The 14 T cell receptor beta chains below were found in one sample sequenced in a study of blood T cell repertoires in COVID-19. Using immunoSEQ multiplex PCR, the repertoire was profiled, and TCRdb retains in-frame clones only, with some absent. In the table there are over 150,000 clones, 87% of which are singletons. What was sequenced was peripheral blood. These receptors all stem from a woman between 65 and 79 years old with COVID-19, enrolled during active disease.

The V gene is TRBV7-9, the J gene TRBJ1-5; D uncertain. CDR1 is SEHNR and CDR2 is FQNEAQ in the germline V gene (reference sequence). The CDR3 sequence is 13 residues long. V was shortened by 3 bases and J by 5 bases, with 8 bases between the two germline ends. For the CDR3, the DNA is TGTGCCAGCAGCTTCGGCGGGGATCAGCCCCAGCATTTT. This codes for CASSFGGDQPQHF.

The J gene is TRBJ2-3, the V gene TRBV19; 7 positions match TRBD2. V shed 6 bases and J 2 bases; nucleotides not matched to a gene: 8. Germline CDR1 reads LNHDA; CDR2 reads SQIVND (reference sequence). The CDR3 has 15 amino acids. The CDR3 DNA follows: TGTGCCAGTAGCCCCGCTAGCGGACACACAGATACGCAGTATTTT. Translated: CASSPASGHTDTQYF.

The rearrangement uses TRBV7-9 and TRBJ1-5; D gene uncertain. The CDR3 is 12 amino acids. Between the trimmed V and J ends, which lost 0 bases and 6 bases, there was a span of 3 bases. Germline assignment: CDR1 SEHNR and CDR2 FQNEAQ (reference sequence). The CDR3 sequence: CASSLASQPQHF. In DNA, the CDR3 is TGTGCCAGCAGCTTAGCCAGTCAGCCCCAGCATTTT. The whole variable domain, remainder taken from reference TRBV7-9 and TRBJ1-5, is DTGVSQNPRHKITKRGQNVTFRCDPISEHNRLYWYRQTLGQGPEFLTYFQNEAQLEKSRLLSDRFSAERPKGSFSTLEIQRTEQGDSAMYLCASSLASQPQHFGDGTRLSIL.

This clone appeared once. This chain connects TRBV12-3 or TRBV12-4 to TRBJ2-1, with no clear D. Trimming cost V 6 bases and J 10 bases, with 16 bases left between them. This CDR3 is 13 amino acids long. The CDR3 protein is CASSYRLGVEQFF. The CDR3 DNA is TGTGCCAGCAGCTATAGACTCGGTGTGGAGCAGTTCTTC.

V is TRBV30 and J is TRBJ1-1; 9 nucleotides align to TRBD1. Trimming took 8 bases from V and 1 from J; bases not matched to a gene: 8. The CDR3 runs 14 residues. Germline V CDR1 and CDR2: GTSNPN, SVGIG (reference sequence). In nucleotides, the CDR3 is TGTGCCAGCACAGGGGGCCTTACGAACACTGAAGCTTTCTTT. It specifies CASTGGLTNTEAFF.

The chain's CDR3 is CATSDRLAGVTGELFF. CDR3 DNA sequence: TGTGCCACCAGTGATCGTCTAGCGGGAGTTACCGGGGAGCTGTTTTTT. V and J are TRBV24-1 and TRBJ2-2, with 10 nucleotides matching TRBD2. The germline V gene has CDR1 KGHDR and CDR2 SFDVKD. The junction had 5 bases not matched to a gene; V was cut back by 3 bases and J by 5 bases. CDR3 length: 16 amino acids.

The V call is TRBV19, the J call TRBJ1-1, with TRBD1 as a possible D gene (6 bases). There are 11 residues in the CDR3. The germline gives CDR1 LNHDA, CDR2 SQIVND (reference sequence). The V end lost 8 bases, the J end lost 6 bases, and 10 bases lay between the germline ends. The CDR3 sequence is CASQQGPEAFF. DNA of the CDR3: TGTGCCAGTCAACAGGGTCCTGAAGCTTTCTTT.

This sequence joins TRBV27 and TRBJ2-1; D is perhaps TRBD2 (6 bases). Trimming removed 6 bases at V and 8 bases at J, with 20 bases between. The CDR3 sequence is 15 residues long. The germline V gene encodes CDR1 MNHEY and CDR2 SMNVEV (reference sequence). The CDR3 region has the DNA TGTGCCAGCAGCCCTCGTGATCTCAGGAGGGATGAGCAGTTCTTC. It encodes CASSPRDLRRDEQFF.

The chain is built from TRBV6-6 and TRBJ1-2, with 9 bases aligning to TRBD1. This CDR3 region has 15 residues. J gave up 3 bases and V 0 bases, and 2 bases lay outside the gene matches. The germline V gene has CDR1 MNHNY and CDR2 SVGAGI (reference sequence). This CDR3 reads CASSYSGQGDYGYTF. The CDR3 bases are TGTGCCAGCAGTTACTCGGGACAGGGAGACTATGGCTACACCTTC.

This chain joins TRBV7-9 and TRBJ2-7; 7 nucleotides align to TRBD1. This CDR3 is 16 amino acids long. Germline values: CDR1 SEHNR, CDR2 FQNEAQ (reference sequence). V shed 2 bases, J shed 2 bases, and the junction held 9 bases outside the gene matches. The CDR3 region has the DNA TGTGCCAGCAGCTTACAGAACAGGGGCCGGGCCTACGAGCAGTACTTC. It translates to CASSLQNRGRAYEQYF.

The genes are TRBV7-9 and TRBJ2-7, with TRBD1 matching over 7 bases. The length of the CDR3 is 14 residues. The germline V gene has CDR1 SEHNR and CDR2 FQNEAQ (reference sequence). Unmatched junction bases numbered 4, after V lost 4 bases and J lost 1 base. In nucleotides, the CDR3 is TGTGCCAGCAGCTACCTACAGGGGTCCTACGAGCAGTACTTC. This translates into CASSYLQGSYEQYF.

V usage is TRBV23-1 and J usage is TRBJ1-4; no definite D call. TRBV23-1 is an open reading frame, and its role is uncertain. The V end was cut by 4 bases, the J end by 5 bases, with 14 bases between. The length of the CDR3 is 15 residues. The CDR3 DNA follows: TGCGCCAGCAGTCGACCGGGAAGGAGGAATGAAAAACTGTTTTTT. Amino acid sequence: CASSRPGRRNEKLFF.

The genes are TRBV7-2 and TRBJ2-1; TRBD2 aligns across 10 bases. V lost 3 bases and J lost 8; bases outside the gene matches: 7. This CDR3 contains 15 residues. Germline CDR1 is SGHTA and CDR2 is FQGNSA. CDR3 bases: TGTGCCAGCAGCTTGAGAGCGGGAGGGCCCGATGAGCAGTTCTTC. Protein: CASSLRAGGPDEQFF.

This clone was picked up one time. This specimen includes other DNA sequences encoding the same CDR3. The chain's CDR3 is CASSPDRGRGYTF. DNA of the CDR3: TGTGCCAGCAGCCCGGACAGGGGACGTGGCTACACCTTC. V is TRBV11-2 and J is TRBJ1-2; 9 bases map to TRBD1. V gave up 5 bases and J gave up 7 bases; unmatched junction bases: 5. Germline V gene lookup returns CDR1 SGHAT and CDR2 FQNNGV. The CDR3 runs to 13 residues.